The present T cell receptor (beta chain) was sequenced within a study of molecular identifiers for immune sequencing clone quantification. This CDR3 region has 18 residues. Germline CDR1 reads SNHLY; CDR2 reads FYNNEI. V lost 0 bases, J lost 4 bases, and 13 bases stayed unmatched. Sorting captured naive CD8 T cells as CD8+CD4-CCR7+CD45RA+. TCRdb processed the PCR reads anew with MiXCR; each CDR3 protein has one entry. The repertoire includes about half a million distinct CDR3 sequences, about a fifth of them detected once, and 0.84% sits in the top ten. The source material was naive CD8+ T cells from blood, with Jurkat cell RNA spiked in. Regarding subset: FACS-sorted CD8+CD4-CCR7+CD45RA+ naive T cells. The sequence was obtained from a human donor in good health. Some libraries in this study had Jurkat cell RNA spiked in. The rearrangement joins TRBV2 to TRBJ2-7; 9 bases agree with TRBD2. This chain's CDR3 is CASSEARTSAMGDYEQYF. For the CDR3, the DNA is TGTGCCAGCAGTGAAGCGAGGACTAGCGCCATGGGGGATTACGAGCAGTACTTC.